This TCR beta chain is drawn from a study of blood T cell repertoires in COVID-19. Study as a whole: COVID-19 samples, acute and convalescent, were from the United States, Italy and Spain. PBMCs, B-cell-depleted T cells, or T cells provided the cDNA or gDNA that made up the material.

Germline values: CDR1 MGHRA, CDR2 YSYEKL. V was clipped by 3 bases and J by 6 bases, with 11 bases between them. The CDR3 spans 14 residues. Original analysis: Reference gene primer amplification in the assay estimated nucleated cell counts. The data were produced by immunoSEQ multiplex PCR, yet TCRdb's version contains in-frame clones alone and is incomplete. The D gene and trimming were derived from the DNA, and the V and J assignments and clone size from that table. Of under 550,000 clones in the sample, roughly 89% were seen once. The sample taken for sequencing was peripheral blood. This TCR was recovered from a man younger than 30 with COVID-19, enrolled during active disease. This chain uses TRBV4-1 with TRBJ1-4; D gene uncertain. The CDR3 coding sequence is TGCGCCAGCAGCCAGGGCCCAGTGGATGAAAAACTGTTTTTT. Amino acid sequence: CASSQGPVDEKLFF.